This T cell receptor beta chain came from a study of T-cell memory formation after mild COVID-19 (dated by TCRdb to the early 2020s). Notes on the research overall: TCR sequence clusters from the two donors were largely donor specific. T-cell clones expanding and contracting after mild COVID-19 in a couple of donors were tracked by longitudinal TCRalpha and TCRbeta repertoire sequencing. Two young, previously healthy adult volunteers made up the cohort, one male and one female.

Ficoll-Paque density gradient centrifugation was used to isolate PBMCs. In regard to this clonotype: Its antigen remains unidentified. The input lacks base qualities; no much larger clone sits a single base away.

Points the paper makes about the study in general: Some responding clones were found in pre-infection memory, which suggests that pre-existing cross-reactive memory T cells took part in the SARS-CoV-2 response. Clones contracting from day 15 to 85 had balanced CD4/CD8 phenotypes, while a second wave expanding from day 15 to 37 was biased towards CD4+. Whether the second-wave clones peaking on day 37 were SARS-CoV-2 specific was not confirmed. The study included only a couple of mild cases, and larger cohorts that include severe cases with pre-infection samples were judged to be necessary. Contracting CD4+ clones were found mainly in CM and EM memory subsets, while CD8+ clones were enriched in EMRA.

V lost 5 bases and J lost 5 bases, and the count of bases not matched to a germline gene is 7. Counted from cysteine to phenylalanine, this CDR3 has 15 amino acids. The kept DNA is CDR3 alone, 45 bases in frame from the first base. The reads were generated on an Illumina NovaSeq 6000. Using 5'RACE with constant-segment primers, TCRalpha and TCRbeta cDNA libraries were constructed, with sample barcodes and unique molecular identifiers added in the process. RNA was extracted from every sample with Trizol reagent. Amplification of the libraries took two PCR steps, and the second step added a second sample barcode plus Illumina TruSeq adapters. Libraries were sequenced on an Illumina NovaSeq with 2 x 150 bp paired-end reads. Per the original workflow: Demultiplexing of reads and collapsing into UMI-guided consensus sequences were performed with migec v1.2.7. Using mixcr v2.1.11, UMI consensuses were aligned to TRA and TRB V and J templates and then assembled into clonotypes. A clonotype was counted as expanded or contracted only when both edgeR and NoisET called the clonotype significant, with the noise models trained on biological replicates. For edgeR calls, the thresholds were a false discovery rate-adjusted p below 0.01 and a log2 fold-change of 1. As an exploratory analysis of dynamics, max-normalized trajectories of the 1000 most abundant clonotypes were examined with PCA combined with hierarchical clustering. The CD4 or CD8 phenotype of responding clones was assigned using the separately sequenced CD4+ and CD8+ repertoires. Starting from the raw public reads, TCRdb applied fastp trimming at Q25, assembled clones with MiXCR and retained in-frame beta chains. Each CDR3 protein gets just one entry, which takes the most common genes and DNA from the rows behind it. These V and J calls derive from TCRdb rather than the authors' analysis. A total of about 110,000 distinct CDR3 sequences appear in this sample, over 15% of them only once. The top ten clones comprise less than 6% of the sample.

Material: PBMCs or a T cell subset sorted from them (not recorded which). The TCR sequence derives from a man between 18 and 35 years old who had mild COVID-19 (a few samples of this study predate the infection). The sample titles of this study are shuffled in the database, so cell type and time point are left out; the donor was told from shared clones. This sequence uses TRBV12-3 or TRBV12-4 and TRBJ2-7; 12 junctional bases match TRBD1. This receptor has the CDR3 CASSLPGTGGDEQYF. The nucleotide sequence is given as TGTGCCAGCAGTCTGCCCGGGACAGGGGGCGACGAGCAGTACTTC.